One sample yielded the 17 T cell receptor beta chains listed below, sequenced in a study of control samples from healthy donors and cancer patients. Measured with immunoSEQ multiplex PCR; TCRdb has only the in-frame clones, and not every one. The record lists roughly 190,000 clones, of which the ten most abundant hold roughly 2%. The sequenced sample consisted of blood. The origin of the receptors is a woman aged 25 to 39 in good health.

This chain connects TRBV6-4 to TRBJ1-1, with D perhaps matching TRBD1 (5 bases). Germline CDR1 reads MRHNA; CDR2 reads SNTAGT. The CDR3 consists of 13 residues. Trimming stripped 6 bases from V and 2 bases from J, with 10 bases between. The CDR3 nucleotides read TGTGCCAGCAGCGACAGCTTTAACACTGAAGCTTTCTTT. This gives the protein CASSDSFNTEAFF.

The chain recombines TRBV12-3 or TRBV12-4 with TRBJ2-1, with D possibly called TRBD1 or TRBD2 (6 bases each). V lost 11 bases to trimming and J lost 14 bases, with 22 bases between them. The CDR3 runs 12 residues. The CDR3 sequence: CASRGGRNREFF. In nucleotides, the CDR3 is TGTGCCTCACGTGGGGGGCGAAATAGGGAGTTCTTC.

The chain recombines TRBV5-1 with TRBJ2-2; TRBD2 matches at 7 bases. Germline V gene sequence: CDR1 SGHRS, CDR2 YFSETQ. The length of the CDR3 is 15 residues. Unmatched junction bases numbered 5, after V lost 4 bases and J lost 2 bases. CDR3 residues: CASSPAGRNTGELFF. Here the CDR3 DNA reads TGCGCCAGCAGCCCAGCGGGGCGAAACACCGGGGAGCTGTTTTTT.

V and J are TRBV12-3 or TRBV12-4 and TRBJ1-1; D not resolved. V shed 2 bases and J shed 7 bases, with 11 bases lying between them. CDR3 length equals 13 residues. The CDR3 spells CASSLYGQVEAFF. For the CDR3, the DNA is TGTGCCAGCAGTTTATACGGGCAAGTTGAAGCTTTCTTT.

The chain has TRBV6-5 and TRBJ2-7; D could derive from TRBD1 or TRBD2 (5 bases each). This CDR3 comprises 15 residues. Looked up from germline, CDR1 is MNHEY and CDR2 is SVGAGI. Trimming removed 0 bases from V and 5 bases from J, with 14 bases in between. The CDR3 DNA sequence: TGTGCCAGCAGTTACTCGAGGGCAGGGACCCACGAGCAGTACTTC. It specifies CASSYSRAGTHEQYF.

V and J are TRBV28 and TRBJ2-7; D possibly uses TRBD1 or TRBD2 (5 bases each). Trimming pared 6 bases from V and 2 bases from J, leaving 17 bases between. CDR1 and CDR2 from the germline V gene are MDHEN and SYDVKM. This CDR3 spans 15 amino acids. Here the CDR3 reads CASRPEGPKAYEQYF. Written as DNA, the CDR3 is TGTGCCAGCAGGCCCGAGGGACCGAAAGCCTACGAGCAGTACTTC.

The chain carries TRBV28 and TRBJ2-5, with 12 positions matching TRBD1. V shed 5 bases and J 7 bases; nucleotides not matched to a gene: 11. The CDR3 length is 16 residues. Germline V gene data show CDR1 as MDHEN and CDR2 as SYDVKM. In nucleotides, the CDR3 is TGTGCCAGCAGTCCCCCACCGGGACAGGGGGCTGGGACCCAGTACTTC. It is translated as CASSPPPGQGAGTQYF.

Remarks on this clone: The same CDR3 is also encoded by other DNA sequences in this sample. This chain uses TRBV18 with TRBJ2-5; 12 nucleotides match TRBD2. The CDR3 has 15 residues. Germline values: CDR1 KGHSH, CDR2 LQKENI. V shed 4 bases and J 1 base; nucleotides not matched to a gene: 1. This CDR3 reads CASSRGLAGQETQYF. Written as DNA, the CDR3 is TGTGCCAGCTCACGGGGACTAGCGGGCCAAGAGACCCAGTACTTC.

The rearrangement links TRBV24-1 to TRBJ2-3; D possibly corresponds to TRBD2 (6 bases). V was clipped by 2 bases and J by 1 base, with 6 bases between them. Germline assignment: CDR1 KGHDR and CDR2 SFDVKD. The CDR3 has 14 residues. The CDR3 coding sequence is TGTGCCACCAGTGATTGGGGGGGCACAGATACGCAGTATTTT. It translates to CATSDWGGTDTQYF.

The CDR3 nucleotides are TGTGCCATCAGTGGACAGGCGGCCTCTGGAAACACCATATATTTT. It specifies CAISGQAASGNTIYF. V is TRBV10-3 and J is TRBJ1-3; D perhaps matches TRBD1 (6 bases). Trimming pared 4 bases from V and 0 bases from J, leaving 10 bases between. This CDR3 region has 15 residues. CDR1 and CDR2 from the germline V gene are ENHRY and SYGVKD.

This chain uses TRBV27 with TRBJ1-2; no reliable D call. Trimming removed 0 bases from V and 2 bases from J, with 4 bases in between. Germline CDR1 MNHEY, CDR2 SMNVEV (reference sequence). The CDR3 contains 13 residues. CDR3 residues: CASSLSGNYGYTF. The CDR3, as DNA: TGTGCCAGCAGTTTATCAGGGAACTATGGCTACACCTTC.

The chain carries TRBV5-5 and TRBJ2-7, with TRBD2 matching 11 bases. The CDR3 has 14 residues. Germline assignment: CDR1 SGHKS and CDR2 YYEKEE (reference sequence). Trimming cost V 2 bases and J 4 bases; bases outside gene matches: 2. CDR3 nucleotides: TGTGCCAGCAGCTTTAGCGGGGGGGCTTACGAGCAGTACTTC. It is translated as CASSFSGGAYEQYF.

The rearrangement uses TRBV27 and TRBJ2-7, with TRBD1 identical over 8 bases. The CDR3 is 14 amino acids. J was trimmed by 2 bases and V by 6 bases; bases with no gene match: 6. Germline CDR1 and CDR2: MNHEY and SMNVEV (reference sequence). In DNA, the CDR3 is TGTGCCAGCAGGCCGGGACAGGCCCCCTACGAGCAGTACTTC. Its translation is CASRPGQAPYEQYF.

The chain employs TRBV18 and TRBJ1-4; maybe TRBD1 (6 bases). With 4 bases removed from V and 0 bases from J, the gap between germline ends came to 12 bases. Germline loops: CDR1 KGHSH, CDR2 LQKENI. CDR3 length: 16 residues. CDR3: CASSLQGSATNEKLFF. DNA of the CDR3: TGTGCCAGCTCACTACAGGGATCCGCAACTAATGAAAAACTGTTTTTT.

This chain uses TRBV19 with TRBJ2-7; TRBD1 or TRBD2 may be the D gene (5 bases each). With 0 bases removed from V and 9 bases from J, the gap between germline ends came to 9 bases. The CDR3 has 12 residues. Germline CDR1 LNHDA, CDR2 SQIVND (reference sequence). DNA of the CDR3: TGTGCCAGTAGTATAGATCAAGGGACGCAGTACTTC. Residues: CASSIDQGTQYF.

This chain links TRBV7-8 with TRBJ1-1; D is undetermined. The CDR3 spans 13 residues. From germline, CDR1 is SGHVS and CDR2 FQNEAQ. The germline V and J ends were trimmed by 2 bases and 6 bases, with 10 bases remaining between them. This CDR3 is CASSLRWVAEAFF. CDR3 coding DNA: TGTGCCAGCAGCTTAAGGTGGGTCGCTGAAGCTTTCTTT.

V usage is TRBV6-4 and J usage is TRBJ1-1; D uncertain. Germline values: CDR1 MRHNA, CDR2 SNTAGT. The CDR3 is 13 amino acids. V lost 5 bases, J lost 1 base, and 8 bases lay in between. The CDR3 nucleotides read TGTGCCAGCAGTCCTCGACGGAACACTGAAGCTTTCTTT. It specifies CASSPRRNTEAFF.